This T cell receptor (beta chain) was captured in a study of CD8 T cells in ankylosing spondylitis. The V end lost 8 bases, the J end lost 6 bases, and 17 bases lay between the germline ends. Germline CDR1 and CDR2: DFQATT and SNEGSKA (reference sequence). The length of the CDR3 is 13 residues. It was by quantitative 5'-RACE with molecular barcodes that TCR beta libraries were made. TCRdb used MiXCR to reprocess the 5' RACE reads, holding one entry per CDR3 protein. The table shows some 840,000 distinct CDR3 sequences, with 12% occurring only once. Notes on this clonotype: Its antigen remains unknown.

Study-wide findings and caveats: Characteristic of ankylosing spondylitis blood, it appeared, was a TCR beta motif comprising fewer than 10 highly homologous variants. As reported, disease-linked clones showed significant enrichment in matched ankylosing spondylitis synovial fluid.

The chain couples TRBV20-1 to TRBJ2-1; tentatively, D is TRBD2 (6 bases). The receptor's source is a male donor with ankylosing spondylitis. The sequenced sample was blood, either unsorted or a sorted T cell fraction (not recorded which). The CDR3 DNA is TGCAGTCTTTCCGGGACTCCCCTCAATGAGCAGTTCTTC. It encodes CSLSGTPLNEQFF.